This T cell receptor beta chain was identified during a study of OX40 agonist ivuxolimab in advanced cancers. Study background: Patients were given ivuxolimab, an antibody that agonizes OX40 (CD134).

This CDR3 is built from 18 residues. In germline, CDR1 is LGHNA, CDR2 YNFKEQ. Trimming shortened V by 0 bases and J by 2 bases, and 19 bases separated the two germline ends. Sequencing was performed with immunoSEQ multiplex PCR; in TCRdb, only in-frame clones are kept and a portion is missing. The sample shows 45,000 to 65,000 clones, more than 80% of them seen only once. This chain links TRBV4-2 with TRBJ1-1; D not certain. Sequences were derived from CD4+ or CD8+ T cells sorted from blood, sampled in a trial of the OX40 agonist ivuxolimab. This sequence was found in an adult with an advanced solid tumor such as melanoma, head and neck, liver or kidney cancer. The CDR3 region is CASSQDPVQPRHNTEAFF. The CDR3 DNA is TGTGCCAGCAGCCAAGATCCCGTCCAGCCCCGCCATAACACTGAAGCTTTCTTT.